The 15 T cell receptor beta chains listed next were all sequenced from one sample in a study of T-cell reconstitution after alpha-beta-depleted transplantation in children. The authors prepared the TCRbeta library with unique molecular identifiers. TCRdb processed the PCR reads anew with MiXCR; each CDR3 protein has one entry. Here the sample spans about a million distinct CDR3 sequences, less than 30% being singletons. Here the sequenced sample was PBMCs, mostly from graft donor cells, taken 360 days after TCRalphabeta/CD19-depleted stem cell transplant. The source of these receptors is a boy in the first two years of life who had a stem cell transplant for SCID, so the T cells may come from the graft donor.

This clonotype appeared a few times. This rearrangement joins TRBV2 to TRBJ2-3; D may match TRBD1 or TRBD2 (5 bases each). The CDR3 contains 15 residues. CDR1 is SNHLY, CDR2 FYNNEI, per germline. Trimming removed 6 bases at V and 1 base at J, with 14 bases between. CDR3 DNA sequence: TGTGCCAGCAGATTCGGGACCGGAGGCACAGATACGCAGTATTTT. The encoded protein is CASRFGTGGTDTQYF. The entire variable domain, with the rest obtained from reference TRBV2 and TRBJ2-3, is as follows: EPEVTQTPSHQVTQMGQEVILRCVPISNHLYFYWYRQILGQKVEFLVSFYNNEISEKSEIFDDQFSVERPDGSNFTLKIRSTKLEDSAMYFCASRFGTGGTDTQYFGPGTRLTVL.

The CDR3 is CASSSFAGGARDTQYF. In DNA, the CDR3 is TGTGCCAGCAGTTCCTTCGCCGGGGGGGCTCGGGATACGCAGTATTTT. This chain uses TRBV28 with TRBJ2-3; TRBD2 matches at 8 bases. This CDR3 comprises 16 residues. Trimming removed 4 bases from V and 6 bases from J; junction bases left unmatched: 12. In germline, CDR1 is MDHEN, CDR2 SYDVKM.

The rearrangement uses TRBV12-3 or TRBV12-4 and TRBJ2-1; 8 nucleotides agree with TRBD1. The CDR3 contains 13 residues. Trimming cost V 4 bases and J 8 bases; bases outside gene matches: 4. The CDR3 loop reads CASSWDRRDEQFF. CDR3 nucleotide sequence: TGTGCCAGCAGTTGGGACAGGAGGGATGAGCAGTTCTTC.

The rearrangement links TRBV5-1 to TRBJ2-1; TRBD2 aligns across 8 bases. The trim removed 4 bases at V and 4 bases at J, leaving 10 bases unmatched. Germline V gene lookup returns CDR1 SGHRS and CDR2 YFSETQ. The length of the CDR3 is 16 residues. The CDR3 nucleotides read TGCGCCAGCAGCCCCGGACTAGCTATACGGTACAATGAGCAGTTCTTC. This codes for CASSPGLAIRYNEQFF. Drawing the rest from reference TRBV5-1 and TRBJ2-1, the complete variable domain is KAGVTQTPRYLIKTRGQQVTLSCSPISGHRSVSWYQQTPGQGLQFLFEYFSETQRNKGNFPGRFSGRQFSNSRSEMNVSTLELGDSALYLCASSPGLAIRYNEQFFGPGTRLTVL.

This clonotype has only a few counts. The chain recombines TRBV28 with TRBJ2-5; the D gene is possibly TRBD2 (5 bases). Germline lookup yields CDR1 MDHEN and CDR2 SYDVKM. Trimming removed 5 bases from V and 3 bases from J, with 22 bases in between. The CDR3 has 17 residues. The DNA for the CDR3 is TGTGCCAGCAGTCCGACAATAGGGAGCATCAGAGAAGAGACCCAGTACTTC. It translates to CASSPTIGSIREETQYF. Drawing the rest from reference TRBV28 and TRBJ2-5, the complete variable domain is DVKVTQSSRYLVKRTGEKVFLECVQDMDHENMFWYRQDPGLGLRLIYFSYDVKMKEKGDIPEGYSVSREKKERFSLILESASTNQTSMYLCASSPTIGSIREETQYFGPGTRLLVL.

This clonotype has a handful of counts. The chain joins TRBV10-3 to TRBJ2-3; perhaps TRBD1 as D (5 bases). V was shortened by 0 bases and J by 5 bases, with 9 bases between the two germline ends. The CDR3 consists of 14 residues. Germline V gene sequence: CDR1 ENHRY, CDR2 SYGVKD. In nucleotides, the CDR3 is TGTGCCATCAGTGAGTCGATTAGGGGAGATACGCAGTATTTT. As protein: CAISESIRGDTQYF.

The chain employs TRBV12-3 or TRBV12-4 and TRBJ2-7; the D is unclear. V was clipped by 3 bases and J by 6 bases, with 9 bases between them. The CDR3 runs 12 residues. The DNA of the CDR3 is TGTGCCAGCAGTTTTGTCCCGGGCGAGCAGTACTTC. As protein: CASSFVPGEQYF.

The rearrangement joins TRBV9 to TRBJ2-3, with D possibly TRBD2 on 5 matching bases. Germline CDR1 is SGDLS and CDR2 is YYNGEE. The CDR3 runs to 16 residues. Trimming pared 0 bases from V and 2 bases from J, leaving 13 bases between. The CDR3 loop is CASSVEGLPYTDTQYF. CDR3 nucleotide sequence: TGTGCCAGCAGCGTAGAAGGACTCCCTTACACAGATACGCAGTATTTT.

The rearrangement links TRBV6-1 to TRBJ1-3, with 7 nucleotides matching TRBD1. There are 14 residues in the CDR3. Germline V lookup: CDR1 MNHNS, CDR2 SASEGT. V was clipped by 6 bases and J by 1 base; unmatched bases: 3. CDR3 sequence reads: CASRKGQSGNTIYF. The CDR3 nucleotides read TGTGCCAGCAGGAAGGGACAGTCTGGAAACACCATATATTTT.

This clonotype was observed a few times. The chain has TRBV3-1 and TRBJ2-1; D gene uncertain. From germline, CDR1 is LGHDT and CDR2 YNNKEL (reference sequence). The CDR3 has 16 amino acids. V was cut by 3 bases and J by 0 bases, with 12 bases left in between. CDR3 region: CASSHTITYSYNEQFF. The CDR3 nucleotides are TGTGCCAGCAGCCATACTATAACATACTCCTACAATGAGCAGTTCTTC.

The chain combines TRBV9 with TRBJ2-1, with a possible D match to TRBD1 (5 bases). This CDR3 has 15 residues. Germline-derived CDR1 and CDR2 are SGDLS and YYNGEE. The V end lost 4 bases, the J end lost 5 bases, and 16 bases lay between the germline ends. The CDR3, as DNA: TGTGCCAGCAGCCCCCAGACAGAGATGCACAATGAGCAGTTCTTC. It translates to CASSPQTEMHNEQFF.

V is TRBV12-3 or TRBV12-4 and J is TRBJ1-5, with TRBD1 identical over 8 bases. The V gene end was trimmed by 6 bases and the J gene end by 0 bases; junction bases not matched to a gene: 4. The CDR3 totals 15 residues. DNA for the CDR3: TGTGCCAGCAGGTCAGGGGGCCATAGCAATCAGCCCCAGCATTTT. This sequence encodes CASRSGGHSNQPQHF.

A few counts support this clonotype. The V and J genes are TRBV24-1 and TRBJ2-3, with D possibly TRBD1 on 6 matching bases. The CDR3 is made up of 16 amino acids. Germline V gene data show CDR1 as KGHDR and CDR2 as SFDVKD. V lost 3 bases and J lost 1, with 13 bases in between. This CDR3 reads CATSDGSGAGTDTQYF. DNA of the CDR3: TGTGCCACCAGTGATGGGTCAGGGGCCGGCACAGATACGCAGTATTTT.

The chain joins TRBV5-6 to TRBJ2-5, with 16 bases that match TRBD2. CDR1 is SGHDT, CDR2 YYEEEE, per germline. With 0 bases clipped from V and 0 bases from J, the junction kept 5 bases outside the gene matches. The length of the CDR3 is 19 residues. DNA for the CDR3: TGTGCCAGCAGCTTGGAAAAGGGACTAGCGGGGGGGTACCAAGAGACCCAGTACTTC. Protein product: CASSLEKGLAGGYQETQYF.

This clonotype was observed a few times. CDR3 bases: TGTGCCAGCAGCCAAGAAACTGACCGACAGGGAATGTTCCCCCCATCCTACGAGCAGTACTTC. Residues: CASSQETDRQGMFPPSYEQYF. The V gene is TRBV4-2, the J gene TRBJ2-7; TRBD1 matches at 7 bases. Unmatched junction bases numbered 21, after V lost 0 bases and J lost 1 base. Germline V gives CDR1 LGHNA, CDR2 YNFKEQ. The CDR3 spans 21 residues.